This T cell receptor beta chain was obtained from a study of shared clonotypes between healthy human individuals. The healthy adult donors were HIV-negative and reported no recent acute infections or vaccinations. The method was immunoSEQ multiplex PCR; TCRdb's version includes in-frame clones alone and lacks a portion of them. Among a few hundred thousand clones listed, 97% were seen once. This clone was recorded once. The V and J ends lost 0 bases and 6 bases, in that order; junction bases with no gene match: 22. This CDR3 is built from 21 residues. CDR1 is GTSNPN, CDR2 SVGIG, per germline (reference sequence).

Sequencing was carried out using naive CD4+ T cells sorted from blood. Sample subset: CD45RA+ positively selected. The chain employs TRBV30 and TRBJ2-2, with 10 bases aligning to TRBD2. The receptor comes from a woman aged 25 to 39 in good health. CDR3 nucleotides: TGTGCCTGGAGTGTACTTTCCTGGCTAGCGGGAGAACCTATGGGCCCCGGGGAGCTGTTTTTT. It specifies CAWSVLSWLAGEPMGPGELFF.